This T cell receptor (beta chain) is drawn from a study of technical replicates of blood from a few donors. Libraries were prepared by immunoSEQ multiplex PCR; TCRdb keeps only in-frame clonotypes and omits some of them. Among roughly 97,000 clones, about 96% were seen once, and the ten largest hold approximately 0.38%. Per the germline V gene, CDR1 is SGHAT and CDR2 is FQNNGV. The CDR3 length is 17 residues. Trimming removed 2 bases at V and 2 bases at J, with 18 bases between. The sample consisted of T cells isolated from PBMCs. The receptor was derived from a human donor in good health. The chain recombines TRBV11-2 with TRBJ2-5; TRBD1 might be the D (6 bases). The DNA of the CDR3 is TGTGCCAGCAGCTTATTTGGGAACAGGGAATCTCAAGAGACCCAGTACTTC. Translated, it gives CASSLFGNRESQETQYF.